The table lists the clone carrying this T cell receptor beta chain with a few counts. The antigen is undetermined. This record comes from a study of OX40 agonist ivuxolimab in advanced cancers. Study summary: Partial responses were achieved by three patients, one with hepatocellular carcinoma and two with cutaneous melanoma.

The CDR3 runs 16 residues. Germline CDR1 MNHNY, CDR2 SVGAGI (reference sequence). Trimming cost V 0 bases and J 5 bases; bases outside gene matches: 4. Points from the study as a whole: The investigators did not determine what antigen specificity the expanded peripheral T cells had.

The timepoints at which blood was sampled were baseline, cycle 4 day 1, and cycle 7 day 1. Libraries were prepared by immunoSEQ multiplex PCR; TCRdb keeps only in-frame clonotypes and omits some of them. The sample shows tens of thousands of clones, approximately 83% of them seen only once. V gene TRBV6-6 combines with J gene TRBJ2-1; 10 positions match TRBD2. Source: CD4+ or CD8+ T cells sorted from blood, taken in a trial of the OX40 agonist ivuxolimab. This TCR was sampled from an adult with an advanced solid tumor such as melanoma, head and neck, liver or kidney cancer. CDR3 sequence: CASSYSATSGDNEQFF. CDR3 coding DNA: TGTGCCAGCAGTTACTCGGCCACTAGCGGGGACAATGAGCAGTTCTTC.